This T cell receptor (beta chain) is drawn from a study of blood T cell repertoires in COVID-19. As processed by the authors: Estimated nucleated cell counts came from reference gene primer amplification. Repertoires were generated with immunoSEQ multiplex PCR, while TCRdb's copy carries only in-frame clones and drops some. V, J and clone size were drawn from that table, and D and trimming were deduced from the DNA. The repertoire consists of some 240,000 clones, with 89% occurring once and the leading ten covering 4% to 5%. CDR3 length equals 14 residues. Per the germline V gene, CDR1 is SEHNR and CDR2 is FQNEAQ (reference sequence). The J segment lost 8 bases and the V segment lost 5 bases, leaving 8 bases of the junction unmatched.

The sample was peripheral blood. The chain links TRBV7-9 to TRBJ2-1, with 8 bases aligning to TRBD2. The source is a woman aged 40-49 years who had recovered from COVID-19. The CDR3 here is CASSAGGGRDEQFF. For the CDR3, the DNA is TGTGCCAGCAGCGCCGGCGGGGGGAGGGATGAGCAGTTCTTC.